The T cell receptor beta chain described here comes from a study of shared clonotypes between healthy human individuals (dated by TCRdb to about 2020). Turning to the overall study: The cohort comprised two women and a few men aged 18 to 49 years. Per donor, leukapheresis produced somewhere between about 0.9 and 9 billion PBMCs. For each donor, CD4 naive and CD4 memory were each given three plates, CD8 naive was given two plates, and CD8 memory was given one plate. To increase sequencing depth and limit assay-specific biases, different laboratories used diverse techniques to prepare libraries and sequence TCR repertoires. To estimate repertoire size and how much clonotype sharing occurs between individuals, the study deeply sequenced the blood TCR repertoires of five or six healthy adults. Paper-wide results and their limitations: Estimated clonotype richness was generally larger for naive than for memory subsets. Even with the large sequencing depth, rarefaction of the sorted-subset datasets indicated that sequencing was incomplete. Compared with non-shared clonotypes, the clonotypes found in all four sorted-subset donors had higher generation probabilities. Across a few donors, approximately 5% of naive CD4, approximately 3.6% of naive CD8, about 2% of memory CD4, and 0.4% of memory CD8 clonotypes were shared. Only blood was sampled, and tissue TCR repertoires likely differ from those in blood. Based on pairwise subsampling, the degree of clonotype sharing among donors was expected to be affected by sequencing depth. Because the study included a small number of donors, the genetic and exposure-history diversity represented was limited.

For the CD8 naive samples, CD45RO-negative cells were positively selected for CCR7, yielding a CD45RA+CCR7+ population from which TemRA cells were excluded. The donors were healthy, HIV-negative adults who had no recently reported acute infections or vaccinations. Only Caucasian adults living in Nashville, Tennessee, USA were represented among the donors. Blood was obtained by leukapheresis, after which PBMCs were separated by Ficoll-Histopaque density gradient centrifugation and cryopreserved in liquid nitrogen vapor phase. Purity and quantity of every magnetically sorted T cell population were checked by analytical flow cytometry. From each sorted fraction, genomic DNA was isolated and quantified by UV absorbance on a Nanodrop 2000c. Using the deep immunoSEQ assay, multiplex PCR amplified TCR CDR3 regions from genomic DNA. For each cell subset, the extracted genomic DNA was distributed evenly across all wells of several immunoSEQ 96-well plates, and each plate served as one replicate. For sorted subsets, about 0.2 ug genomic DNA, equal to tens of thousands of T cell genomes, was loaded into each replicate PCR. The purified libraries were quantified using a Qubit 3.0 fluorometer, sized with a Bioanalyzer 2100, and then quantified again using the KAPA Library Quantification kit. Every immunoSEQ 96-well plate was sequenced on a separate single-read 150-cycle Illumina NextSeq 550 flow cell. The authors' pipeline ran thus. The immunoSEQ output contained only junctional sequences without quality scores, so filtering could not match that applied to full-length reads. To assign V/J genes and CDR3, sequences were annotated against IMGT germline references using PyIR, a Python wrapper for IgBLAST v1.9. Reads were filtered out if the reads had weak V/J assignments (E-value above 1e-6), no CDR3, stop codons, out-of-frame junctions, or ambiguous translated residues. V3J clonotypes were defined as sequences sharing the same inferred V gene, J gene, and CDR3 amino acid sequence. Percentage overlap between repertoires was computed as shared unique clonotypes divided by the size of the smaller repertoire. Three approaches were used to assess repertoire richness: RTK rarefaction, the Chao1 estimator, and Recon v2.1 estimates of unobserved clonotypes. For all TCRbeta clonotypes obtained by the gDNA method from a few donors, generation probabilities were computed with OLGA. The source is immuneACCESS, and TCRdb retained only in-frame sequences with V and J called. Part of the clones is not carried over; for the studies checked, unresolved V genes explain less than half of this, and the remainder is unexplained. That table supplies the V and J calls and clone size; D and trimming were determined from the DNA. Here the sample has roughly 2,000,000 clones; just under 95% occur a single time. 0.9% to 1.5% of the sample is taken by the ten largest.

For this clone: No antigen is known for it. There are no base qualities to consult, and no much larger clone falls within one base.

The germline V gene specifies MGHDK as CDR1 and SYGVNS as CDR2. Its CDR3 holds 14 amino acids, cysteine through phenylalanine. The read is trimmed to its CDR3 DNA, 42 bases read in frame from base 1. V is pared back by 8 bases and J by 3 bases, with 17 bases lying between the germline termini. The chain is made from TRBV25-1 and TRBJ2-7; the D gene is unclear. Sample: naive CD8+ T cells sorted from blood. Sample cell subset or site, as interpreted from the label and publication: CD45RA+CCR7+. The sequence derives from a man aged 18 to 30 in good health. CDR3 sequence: CASATLDGVYEQYF. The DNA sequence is TGTGCCAGCGCAACTCTGGACGGAGTCTACGAGCAGTACTTC.